This entry lists 18 T cell receptor beta chains sequenced from one sample in a study of regulatory T cells in long-lasting Graves disease. Time point noted: newly diagnosed GD, antithyroid drugs for less than 3 months. RNA extracted from PBMCs served as the sequencing template. Arm-PCR of CDR3 regions and iRepertoire HTBI primers were the basis on which TCR beta libraries were built. Via MiXCR, TCRdb re-called the multiplex PCR reads, giving one row per CDR3 protein. The table lists 440,000 or so distinct CDR3 sequences, 16% of them singletons. These data were likewise used in another study, on T cells in Graves' hyperthyroidism and ophthalmopathy.

The sequenced sample was peripheral blood mononuclear cells (PBMCs), obtained at new diagnosis, from a patient treated with antithyroid drugs. The receptors stem from a woman aged 25 to 39 with Graves disease.

This rearrangement joins TRBV20-1 to TRBJ2-3; 14 nucleotides match TRBD2. The CDR3 contains 18 residues. Germline CDR1 and CDR2: DFQATT and SNEGSKA (reference sequence). After removal of 2 bases from V and 5 bases from J, the junction contained 12 bases not matched to a gene. Here the CDR3 DNA reads TGCAGTGCTAGACTGACCGGGACTAGCGGGAGTGGTGAAGATACGCAGTATTTT. It translates to CSARLTGTSGSGEDTQYF.

The CDR3 here is CASSVDGGWNTGELFF. CDR3 in DNA: TGTGCCAGCAGCGTAGACGGGGGCTGGAACACCGGGGAGCTGTTTTTT. The chain employs TRBV9 and TRBJ2-2, with D possibly being TRBD1 or TRBD2 (6 bases each). There are 16 residues in the CDR3. Trimming removed 0 bases at V and 1 base at J, with 10 bases between. Germline CDR1 reads SGDLS; CDR2 reads YYNGEE.

This clonotype was observed many times. The chain recombines TRBV20-1 with TRBJ2-5; 8 bases are shared with TRBD2. The V gene's germline CDR1 is DFQATT and CDR2 SNEGSKA (reference sequence). V shed 3 bases, J shed 1 base, and the junction held 10 bases outside the gene matches. CDR3 length: 16 residues. The CDR3 loop reads CSASPGLVPGQETQYF. The CDR3 bases are TGCAGTGCTAGTCCGGGACTAGTGCCGGGCCAAGAGACCCAGTACTTC.

The chain is built from TRBV27 and TRBJ1-2, with D possibly being TRBD1 (6 bases). Germline CDR1 and CDR2: MNHEY and SMNVEV (reference sequence). V was shortened by 6 bases and J by 0 bases, with 20 bases between the two germline ends. The CDR3 has 17 amino acids. The CDR3 region is CASRESPGVGANYGYTF. The CDR3, as DNA: TGTGCCAGCAGGGAAAGCCCAGGGGTAGGAGCTAACTATGGCTACACCTTC.

This clonotype was counted ten times or more. The CDR3 is CSVEGRGRRGAFF. The CDR3 DNA reads as TGCAGCGTTGAAGGTAGGGGACGGCGGGGAGCTTTCTTT. The chain combines TRBV29-1 with TRBJ1-1; TRBD1 might be the D (5 bases). The V and J ends lost 1 base and 10 bases respectively, with 16 bases between them. CDR3 length: 13 amino acids. Germline V lookup: CDR1 SQVTM, CDR2 ANQGSEA.

In its sample, this clonotype was seen once. This may arise from a read error, as a much more abundant clone is one base away. The gene calls are TRBV10-1 and TRBJ2-7; D gene uncertain. Trimming cost V 7 bases and J 6 bases, with 13 bases left between them. Germline V gives CDR1 WNHNN, CDR2 SYGVQD (reference sequence). This CDR3 has 12 amino acids. CDR3 sequence reads: CASTPGNAEQYF. The CDR3 nucleotides read TGCGCCAGCACCCCGGGCAACGCCGAGCAGTACTTC.

This clonotype appeared many times. This rearrangement joins TRBV2 to TRBJ2-1, with a weak D call TRBD1 (6 bases). This CDR3 comprises 16 residues. From germline, CDR1 is SNHLY and CDR2 FYNNEI. Trimming shortened V by 6 bases and J by 0 bases, and 15 bases separated the two germline ends. The CDR3 protein is CASRETGLGSYNEQFF. The CDR3 coding sequence is TGTGCCAGCAGAGAGACAGGCCTCGGCTCCTACAATGAGCAGTTCTTC.

This clonotype was detected ten times or more. The chain carries TRBV28 and TRBJ2-7; TRBD1 might be the D (6 bases). CDR1 is MDHEN and CDR2 is SYDVKM in the germline V gene. The CDR3 contains 15 residues. V dropped 6 bases and J dropped 3 bases, with 18 bases sitting between them. The CDR3 bases are TGTGCCAGCAGCCCCTTTCGGACAGCTAACTACGAGCAGTACTTC. It is translated as CASSPFRTANYEQYF.

In its sample, this clonotype was seen a few times. The chain links TRBV19 to TRBJ1-4; D may be TRBD1 (5 bases). The CDR3 is 12 residues long. Germline-derived CDR1 and CDR2 are LNHDA and SQIVND (reference sequence). V was trimmed by 4 bases and J by 7 bases, leaving 7 bases between them. The CDR3 sequence: CASSNRREKLFF. The CDR3 DNA reads as TGTGCCAGTAGTAACAGGCGTGAAAAACTGTTTTTT.

Only a few counts were recorded for this clonotype. This rearrangement joins TRBV5-1 to TRBJ1-2, with TRBD1 as a possible D gene (5 bases). CDR1 and CDR2 (germline): SGHRS, YFSETQ. Trimming left V 4 bases short and J 7 bases short, with 23 bases between. The CDR3 has 16 amino acids. The CDR3 DNA reads TGCGCCAGCAGCGCACGGGACCGCGATGTTTTATTTGGCTACACCTTC. Amino acid sequence: CASSARDRDVLFGYTF. The full variable domain, in which reference TRBV5-1 and TRBJ1-2 provide the parts outside the CDR3, is KAGVTQTPRYLIKTRGQQVTLSCSPISGHRSVSWYQQTPGQGLQFLFEYFSETQRNKGNFPGRFSGRQFSNSRSEMNVSTLELGDSALYLCASSARDRDVLFGYTFGSGTRLTVV.

This clonotype was observed a few times. The V and J genes are TRBV18 and TRBJ2-7; TRBD2 matches 13 bases. The CDR3 totals 16 residues. CDR1 is KGHSH and CDR2 is LQKENI in the germline V gene. V was clipped by 3 bases and J by 6 bases; unmatched bases: 8. The CDR3 bases are TGTGCCAGCTCACCTCCAGGACTAGCGGGAGACGGCGAGCAGTACTTC. It specifies CASSPPGLAGDGEQYF.

Regarding this clonotype: One base separates it from a far larger clone, so it is likely a read error. The genes are TRBV28 and TRBJ2-3; no clear D gene. TRBJ2-1 explains the end of the DNA better; the J call may be wrong. CDR1 MDHEN and CDR2 SYDVKM come from the germline V gene. The CDR3 has 15 residues. This chain's CDR3 is CASSRPTKPYNVQFF. The DNA for the CDR3 is TGTGCCAGCAGTCGTCCTACGAAACCCTACAATGTGCAGTTCTTC.

Ten or more counts support this clonotype. This chain connects TRBV30 to TRBJ2-1, with 9 bases identical to TRBD2. Losses at the gene ends were 0 bases for V and 3 bases for J; bases not matched to a gene: 9. Germline-derived CDR1 and CDR2 are GTSNPN and SVGIG (reference sequence). The CDR3 covers 17 residues. The CDR3 DNA reads TGTGCCTGGAGTGTCCCTAGCGGGAAATATTTCTACAATGAGCAGTTCTTC. Translated, it gives CAWSVPSGKYFYNEQFF.

In this sample, this clonotype turned up many times. The chain employs TRBV10-3 and TRBJ2-2; TRBD2 matches 9 bases. Germline CDR1 reads ENHRY; CDR2 reads SYGVKD. The CDR3 covers 13 residues. The CDR3 spells CTTSGTNTGELFF. Here the CDR3 DNA reads TGTACGACTAGCGGAACGAACACCGGGGAGCTGTTTTTT.

The chain employs TRBV3-1 and TRBJ1-1; tentatively, D is TRBD1 (5 bases). The germline CDR1 and CDR2 sequences are LGHDT and YNNKEL (reference sequence). With 4 bases removed from V and 4 bases from J, the gap between germline ends came to 13 bases. The CDR3 spans 14 residues. DNA of the CDR3: TGTGCCAGCAGCCCTGTAGCAGGGACCACTGAAGCTTTCTTT. Residues: CASSPVAGTTEAFF.

This clonotype was counted only a few times. The V and J genes are TRBV7-9 and TRBJ1-4; 8 bases match TRBD1. Germline V gene sequence: CDR1 SEHNR, CDR2 FQNEAQ (reference sequence). The V segment lost 4 bases and the J segment 10 bases; nucleotides outside the gene matches: 11. There are 15 residues in the CDR3. The CDR3 nucleotides are TGTGCCAGCAGCTCTTATTCAGGGGGCGAGCGAAAACTGTTTTTT. Amino acid sequence: CASSSYSGGERKLFF.

This clonotype showed up many times. J is TRBJ1-3 and V is TRBV5-1, with TRBD1 identical over 8 bases. V was clipped by 4 bases and J by 3 bases; unmatched bases: 6. CDR1 and CDR2 (germline): SGHRS, YFSETQ. This CDR3 is built from 15 residues. DNA for the CDR3: TGCGCCAGCAGCATTCCGACAGGGGATGGAAACACCATATATTTT. Its translation: CASSIPTGDGNTIYF.

CDR3 sequence: CASSVGGQPSQETQYF. The CDR3 DNA is TGTGCCAGCAGCGTCGGAGGACAGCCAAGCCAAGAGACCCAGTACTTC. This sequence joins TRBV9 and TRBJ2-5; a weak D match, TRBD1 (6 bases). From germline, CDR1 is SGDLS and CDR2 YYNGEE. The germline V and J ends were trimmed by 2 bases and 1 base, with 15 bases remaining between them. The CDR3 runs 16 residues.